One sample yielded the 11 T cell receptor beta chains listed below, sequenced in a study of T cell repertoires in aging, cancer and after chemotherapy. TCR beta rearrangements were amplified from peripheral blood genomic DNA. TRB rearrangements spanning V, D and J were amplified using mixed TRB-A/B primers. TCRdb reprocessed the multiplex PCR reads via MiXCR and lists one record per CDR3 protein. The sample contains thousands of distinct CDR3 sequences, 30% of which appear only once. The source material was blood. The receptors originated from a human donor with a blood cancer.

V and J are TRBV4-3 and TRBJ2-2, with a tentative D call TRBD1 (6 bases). The germline V gene encodes CDR1 LGHNA and CDR2 YSLEER. This CDR3 region has 17 residues. Trimming left V 0 bases short and J 3 bases short, with 14 bases between. CDR3 bases: TGCGCCAGCAGCCAAGATAAGACAGGTGGCTACACCGGGGAGCTGTTTTTT. Its protein is CASSQDKTGGYTGELFF.

This clonotype was seen only a few times. This CDR3 is CASTRQGLATNEKLFF. The CDR3 coding sequence is TGTGCCAGTACTCGACAGGGGCTTGCAACTAATGAAAAACTGTTTTTT. The J gene is TRBJ1-4, the V gene TRBV19, with 8 bases aligning to TRBD1. CDR1 LNHDA and CDR2 SQIVND come from the germline V gene (reference sequence). The CDR3 sequence is 16 residues long. V was pared by 7 bases and J by 0 bases, with 7 bases of the junction left unmatched.

In this sample, this clonotype is medium-sized (0.01 to 0.1%). This rearrangement joins TRBV6-4 to TRBJ2-2, with D unclear. Trimming removed 4 bases at V and 1 base at J, with 4 bases between. This CDR3 region has 13 residues. Germline V CDR1 and CDR2: MRHNA, SNTAGT. CDR3 in DNA: TGTGCCAGCAGTGGTGGGAACACCGGGGAGCTGTTTTTT. Its translation is CASSGGNTGELFF.

This clonotype is classed as medium-sized. This chain links TRBV10-3 with TRBJ2-7, with 9 bases matching TRBD1. Trimming removed 3 bases from V and 4 bases from J; junction bases left unmatched: 7. CDR3 length: 15 amino acids. Germline values: CDR1 ENHRY, CDR2 SYGVKD. The CDR3: CAISDPGQGWYEQYF. In DNA form, the CDR3 reads TGTGCCATCAGTGATCCGGGACAGGGCTGGTACGAGCAGTACTTC.

By sample fraction, this clonotype is medium-sized (0.01 to 0.1%). The chain joins TRBV19 to TRBJ1-1; D perhaps matches TRBD1 (5 bases). The V end lost 2 bases, the J end lost 3 bases, and 13 bases lay between the germline ends. This CDR3 is 15 amino acids long. CDR1 and CDR2 from the germline V gene are LNHDA and SQIVND (reference sequence). CDR3: CASSIWGSGYTEAFF. CDR3 nucleotides: TGTGCCAGTAGTATATGGGGGTCCGGGTACACTGAAGCTTTCTTT.

This clonotype was detected only a few times. The chain joins TRBV19 to TRBJ2-7; 8 bases agree with TRBD1. Germline V lookup: CDR1 LNHDA, CDR2 SQIVND (reference sequence). The CDR3 contains 14 residues. The V gene end was trimmed by 3 bases and the J gene end by 5 bases; junction bases not matched to a gene: 6. The CDR3 region has the DNA TGTGCCAGTAGTATGGGACAGGTCCCCCACGAGCAGTACTTC. Translated, it gives CASSMGQVPHEQYF.

This clonotype was seen a handful of times. The V call is TRBV6-1, the J call TRBJ2-2; TRBD1 agrees at 8 bases. Germline V gene lookup returns CDR1 MNHNS and CDR2 SASEGT. Trimming cost V 7 bases and J 3 bases; bases outside gene matches: 7. The CDR3 is 15 amino acids. CDR3 protein: CASTILTGDTGELFF. The CDR3 DNA is TGTGCCAGCACCATCTTGACAGGGGACACCGGGGAGCTGTTTTTT.

The chain combines TRBV11-1 with TRBJ1-5; the match to TRBD1 covers 9 bases. V lost 5 bases to trimming and J lost 2 bases; unmatched junction nucleotides: 4. This CDR3 has 15 residues. The germline V gene encodes CDR1 SGHAT and CDR2 FQDESV (reference sequence). CDR3 protein: CASSEWDRGNQPQHF. DNA for the CDR3: TGTGCCAGCAGCGAATGGGACAGGGGCAATCAGCCCCAGCATTTT.

This clonotype was seen a handful of times. CDR3 sequence: CASSPLTDRVHTEAFF. The CDR3 nucleotides read TGTGCCAGTAGTCCTCTCACCGACAGGGTGCACACTGAAGCTTTCTTT. The gene calls are TRBV19 and TRBJ1-1; 7 bases are a match to TRBD1. J was trimmed by 3 bases and V by 5 bases; bases with no gene match: 12. This CDR3 region has 16 residues. The germline gives CDR1 LNHDA, CDR2 SQIVND (reference sequence).

This clonotype was observed a handful of times. The chain combines TRBV11-3 with TRBJ1-4; D is perhaps TRBD1 (6 bases). Trimming cost V 5 bases and J 8 bases, with 18 bases left between them. This CDR3 comprises 15 residues. CDR1 is SGHNT and CDR2 is YENEEA in the germline V gene. CDR3 loop: CASSLSQGSVEKLFF. In DNA form, the CDR3 reads TGTGCCAGCAGCCTCTCACAGGGATCGGTAGAAAAACTGTTTTTT.

The chain joins TRBV6-1 to TRBJ1-5; 8 bases are a match to TRBD1. The CDR3 consists of 14 residues. The germline CDR1 and CDR2 sequences are MNHNS and SASEGT. Germline trimming cut 4 bases from V and 6 bases from J; bases unmatched to any gene: 5. As DNA, the CDR3 is TGTGCCAGCAGTGGAACAGGGGGTGGTCAGCCCCAGCATTTT. Protein sequence: CASSGTGGGQPQHF.